This TCR beta chain was sequenced in a study of tumor-infiltrating lymphocytes in primary liver carcinoma. Each 20-30 mg portion of unsorted bulk tissue served as the source for co-extraction of RNA and DNA. The investigators made TCR beta cDNA from 400 to 550 ng total RNA, using a constant-region primer. Three-round nested multiplex PCR performed with slightly modified ARM-PCR produced the TCR beta libraries. In the first two PCR rounds, TRBV1-TRBV30 forward primers were paired with a C-beta reverse primer, and each round lasted around 10 cycles. TCRdb recomputed calls from the multiplex PCR reads with MiXCR, one row per CDR3 protein. The sample includes 55,000 to 65,000 distinct CDR3 sequences, just over 70% of them seen just once. The CDR3 totals 14 residues, both ends included. Germline CDR1 is ENHRY and CDR2 is SYGVKD. In regard to this clonotype: Lacking the conserved final phenylalanine or tryptophan, this CDR3 likely reflects a read error. Because the CDR3's place on the DNA is in doubt, the DNA is left out and the CDR3 is given as listed by TCRdb.

The sample consisted of liver tumor tissue from sampling region 2. Subset meaning: tumor region T2, inferior pole. This TCR was recovered from a man aged 35 to 55 with primary liver carcinoma and hepatitis B virus infection. This chain uses TRBV10-3 with TRBJ2-1; TRBD1, the table's D call, lacks a check against the DNA. The CDR3 loop is CAISPTATRDEQFL.